Included here is one T cell receptor (beta chain) sequence, with context. The sample is drawn from a study of blood T cell repertoires in COVID-19. At the level of the study: Samples of COVID-19 (acute and convalescent) were obtained from the United States, Italy and Spain. PBMCs, B-cell-depleted T cells, or T cells were the source of the cDNA or gDNA that made up the material.

Authors' processing steps: Reference gene primer amplification yielded estimated nucleated cell counts. Assay: immunoSEQ multiplex PCR; the TCRdb copy retains only in-frame clones and omits some. V and J calls and clone size come straight from that table; D and trimming were deduced from the DNA. The repertoire holds about 260,000 clones, with 83% as singletons. The CDR3 covers 15 residues. Germline CDR1 is MNHEY and CDR2 is SVGAGI. Trimming stripped 1 base from V and 1 base from J, with 9 bases between. The rearrangement joins TRBV6-5 to TRBJ2-3; no clear D. Specimen: peripheral blood. The source of this sequence is a man aged 55 to 69 who had recovered from COVID-19. Written as DNA, the CDR3 is TGTGCCAGCAGTTACTACGGTGCGGGCACAGATACGCAGTATTTT. Protein product: CASSYYGAGTDTQYF.